The clone carrying this T cell receptor beta chain was found many times. The antigen is not known. The data originate from a study of T cells after yellow fever vaccination. Trimming took 5 bases from V and 0 from J, leaving 14 bases between them. CDR3 size: 16 residues. Per germline, CDR1 SEHNR and CDR2 FQNEAQ (reference sequence). Making TCR cDNA involved 5'RACE template switching, which added UMIs and a universal primer site. TCRdb re-derived calls from the 5' RACE reads in MiXCR, one entry per CDR3 protein. The sample yields approximately 120,000 distinct CDR3 sequences, under 8% seen once. Study outcomes and limitations: Post-booster samples contained most primary-vaccination clones (around 96% CD4, roughly 88% CD8).

The sample in question was CD4+ T cells sorted from PBMCs, obtained roughly 10 days after the first yellow fever vaccination. The rearrangement joins TRBV7-9 to TRBJ1-3; D remains ambiguous. The clonotype was recovered from a young man who received the YFV17D yellow fever vaccine. This CDR3 reads CASSPPGSPSGNTIYF. CDR3 DNA sequence: TGTGCCAGCAGCCCGCCGGGCAGTCCCTCTGGAAACACCATATATTTT.